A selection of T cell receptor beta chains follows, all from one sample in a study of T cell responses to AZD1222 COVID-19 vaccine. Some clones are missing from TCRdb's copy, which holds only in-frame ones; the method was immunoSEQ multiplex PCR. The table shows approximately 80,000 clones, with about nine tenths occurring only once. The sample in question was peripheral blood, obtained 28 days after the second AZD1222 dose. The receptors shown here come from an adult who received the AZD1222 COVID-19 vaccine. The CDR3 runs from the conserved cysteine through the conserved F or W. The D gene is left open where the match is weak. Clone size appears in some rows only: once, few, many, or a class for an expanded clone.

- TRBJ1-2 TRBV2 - TGTGCCAGCACTGCCAGGGACCAGGACTACACCTTC CASTARDQDYTF
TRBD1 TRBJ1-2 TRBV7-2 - TGTGCCAGCAGCTTAGACAGGGGGGTACGTGGCTACACCTTC CASSLDRGVRGYTF
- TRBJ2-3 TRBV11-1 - TGTGCCAGCAGGAAAGAAGATACGCAGTATTTT CASRKEDTQYF
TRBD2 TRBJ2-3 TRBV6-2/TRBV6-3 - TGTGCCAGCACCCCGTTCACTAGCGAGAACACAGATACGCAGTATTTT CASTPFTSENTDTQYF
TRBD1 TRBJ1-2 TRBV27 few TGTGCCAGCAGCCCCAATCTCCGGGACAGGACGTCCTATGGCTACACCTTC CASSPNLRDRTSYGYTF
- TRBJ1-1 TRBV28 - TGTGCCAGCAGCCCACAAAAGAACACTGAAGCTTTCTTT CASSPQKNTEAFF
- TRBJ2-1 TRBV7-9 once TGTGCCAGCAGCGTCTCGGGGAGCTACAATGAGCAGTTCTTC CASSVSGSYNEQFF
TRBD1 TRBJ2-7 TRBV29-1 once TGCAGCGTTGGGGCCCCCGGGACAGGGTTGTACTTC CSVGAPGTGLYF
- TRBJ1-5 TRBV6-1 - TGTGCCAGCAGTGAAGTGCGCGTTAGCAATCAGCCCCAGCATTTT CASSEVRVSNQPQHF
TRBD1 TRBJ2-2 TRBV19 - TGTGCCAGTAAACCAGGGGGCTCGGGCACCGGGGAGCTGTTTTTT CASKPGGSGTGELFF
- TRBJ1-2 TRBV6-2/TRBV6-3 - TGTGCCAGCAGTTACAGTCCCGTACAGGACCACTATGGCTACACCTTC CASSYSPVQDHYGYTF
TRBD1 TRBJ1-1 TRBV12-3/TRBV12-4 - TGTGCCAGCAGCGCGACAGGGAAAGAAGCTTTCTTT CASSATGKEAFF
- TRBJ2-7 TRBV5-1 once TGCGCCAGCAGCTTGGCGGCCGGGCCCGTAGAGGAGCAGTACTTC CASSLAAGPVEEQYF
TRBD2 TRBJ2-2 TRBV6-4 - TGTGCCAGCAGTCCACGACTAGCGGGATACACCGGGGAGCTGTTTTTT CASSPRLAGYTGELFF
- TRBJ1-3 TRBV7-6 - TGTGCCAGCAGCCCTCCTCAGGGGCCCACTGGAAACACCATATATTTT CASSPPQGPTGNTIYF
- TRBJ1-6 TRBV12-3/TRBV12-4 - TGTGCCAGCAGTAGGGACACGGGGTCACCCCTCCACTTT CASSRDTGSPLHF
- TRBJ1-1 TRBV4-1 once TGCGCCAGCAGCCAAGCCCAGGTCGACACTGAAGCTTTCTTT CASSQAQVDTEAFF
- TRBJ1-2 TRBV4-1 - TGCGCCAGCAGCCGTCAGGACAGTAACTATGGCTACACCTTC CASSRQDSNYGYTF
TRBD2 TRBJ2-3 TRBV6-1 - TGTGCCAGCAGTGATCTAGCGGGGGCAGATACGCAGTATTTT CASSDLAGADTQYF
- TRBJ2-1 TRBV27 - TGTGCCAGCAGTTTACCTCCAGGGGCCGTCAATGAGCAGTTCTTC CASSLPPGAVNEQFF
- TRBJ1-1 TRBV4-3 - TGCGCCAGCAGCCAAGATAAGGCCACTGAAGCTTTCTTT CASSQDKATEAFF
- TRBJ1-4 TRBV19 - TGTGCCAGTAGTATGCTTTGGGCAGTTAATGAAAAACTGTTTTTT CASSMLWAVNEKLFF
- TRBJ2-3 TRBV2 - TGTGCCAGCAGTGAAGTTGCCCGGACAGATACGCAGTATTTT CASSEVARTDTQYF
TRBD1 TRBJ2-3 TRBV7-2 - TGTGCCAGCAGCTTCCCGGGACAGGGGACAGATACGCAGTATTTT CASSFPGQGTDTQYF
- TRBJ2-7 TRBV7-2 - TGTGCCAGCAGCACGAGCCCGGCTAGAGCGCAGTACTTC CASSTSPARAQYF
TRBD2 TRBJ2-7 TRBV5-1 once TGCGCCAGCAGCTTGGTTCTAGCGGGGTACGAGCAGTACTTC CASSLVLAGYEQYF
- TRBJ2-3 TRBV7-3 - TGTGCCAGCAGCTTAAACAGGGGCACAGATACGCAGTATTTT CASSLNRGTDTQYF
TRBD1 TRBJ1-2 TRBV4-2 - TGTGCCAGCAGCGTAACGACAGGGAACTATGGCTACACCTTC CASSVTTGNYGYTF
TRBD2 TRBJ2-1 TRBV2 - TGTGCCAGCAGTAGGGAGCGGGGAAACAATGAGCAGTTCTTC CASSRERGNNEQFF
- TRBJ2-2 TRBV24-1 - TGTGCCACCAGTGATTTTCTGGGGCCCCTGAACACCGGGGAGCTGTTTTTT CATSDFLGPLNTGELFF
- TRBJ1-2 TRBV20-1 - TGCAGTCCCTCCGAGGGGCACGGCTACACCTTC CSPSEGHGYTF
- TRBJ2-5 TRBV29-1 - TGCAGCGGGGCGCCGACAGCCCAAGAGACCCAGTACTTC CSGAPTAQETQYF
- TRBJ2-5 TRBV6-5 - TGTGCCAGCAGTTACGGGTGGGAGGAGGAGGAGACCCAGTACTTC CASSYGWEEEETQYF
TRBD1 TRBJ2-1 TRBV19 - TGTGCCAGTAGTACCACCGGGACAGGGGCCCCTCGGGTGCAGTTCTTC CASSTTGTGAPRVQFF
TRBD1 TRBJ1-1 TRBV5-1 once TGCGCCAGCAGCTTGGGAGGGACAGGAGGCACTGAAGCTTTCTTT CASSLGGTGGTEAFF
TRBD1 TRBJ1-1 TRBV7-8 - TGTGCCAGCAGCCTGGACAGGGGTTCAGGGAACACTGAAGCTTTCTTT CASSLDRGSGNTEAFF